This T cell receptor (beta chain) comes out of a study of somatic mutations in cytotoxic T cells in rheumatoid arthritis. The protocol was immunoSEQ multiplex PCR, while the TCRdb copy is restricted to in-frame clones and leaves out a portion. The sample shows about 11,000 clones, over 70% of them seen only once. Sample share makes this clone medium-sized. V gave up 4 bases and J gave up 10 bases; unmatched junction bases: 9. The germline V gene has CDR1 SEHNR and CDR2 FQNEAQ (reference sequence). The CDR3 has 13 amino acids. Input material: CD8+ T cells sorted from blood. The clonotype was recovered from a man in his 70s in good health. V and J are TRBV7-9 and TRBJ1-2, with TRBD1 matching over 7 bases. CDR3 coding DNA: TGTGCCAGCAGCTCAGCCGGGACAGCCAACTACACCTTC. Its protein product is CASSSAGTANYTF. The full variable domain, completed using reference TRBV7-9 and TRBJ1-2, is DTGVSQNPRHKITKRGQNVTFRCDPISEHNRLYWYRQTLGQGPEFLTYFQNEAQLEKSRLLSDRFSAERPKGSFSTLEIQRTEQGDSAMYLCASSSAGTANYTFGSGTRLTVV.